Below are 9 T cell receptor beta chains sequenced from a single sample in a study of T cells in Graves' hyperthyroidism and ophthalmopathy. The source material, RNA transcripts, was used to amplify TCR beta CDR3 regions. Carried out on the TCR CDR3, a first-round RT-PCR used the HTBI primer set. TCRdb reanalysed the multiplex PCR reads using MiXCR and keeps one entry per CDR3 protein. The sample has around 390,000 distinct CDR3 sequences; about 15% are singletons. The material sequenced was blood. These receptors all come from a woman between 25 and 40 years old with Graves' ophthalmopathy.

This sequence joins TRBV5-8 and TRBJ2-1; 11 bases are shared with TRBD2. The V gene's germline CDR1 is SGHTS and CDR2 YDEGEE. The CDR3 length is 16 residues. V gave up 3 bases and J gave up 3 bases; unmatched junction bases: 5. The CDR3 region is CASSSIAGGLYNEQFF. The CDR3 DNA reads as TGTGCCAGCAGCTCAATAGCGGGGGGGCTCTACAATGAGCAGTTCTTC.

This clonotype occurred many times. The gene calls are TRBV27 and TRBJ2-5; 7 nucleotides line up with TRBD1. The J segment lost 5 bases and the V segment lost 9 bases, leaving 15 bases of the junction unmatched. Per germline, CDR1 MNHEY and CDR2 SMNVEV (reference sequence). CDR3 size: 15 residues. The CDR3 reads CASQFMTGHLETQYF. The CDR3 DNA sequence: TGTGCCAGTCAATTTATGACAGGGCATTTGGAGACCCAGTACTTC.

This clonotype was recorded at least ten times. The chain uses TRBV2 and TRBJ1-5; D gene unclear. The V end lost 3 bases, the J end lost 0 bases, and 9 bases lay between the germline ends. This CDR3 is built from 15 residues. CDR1 is SNHLY and CDR2 is FYNNEI in the germline V gene. The CDR3 DNA follows: TGTGCCAGCAGTGACCGTAGGGTTAGCAATCAGCCCCAGCATTTT. As protein: CASSDRRVSNQPQHF.

The sample holds a few counts of this clonotype. A much larger clone is a single base away; this may be a read error. This is likely a read error, given that the CDR3 carries no conserved phenylalanine or tryptophan at its end. This rearrangement joins TRBV28 to TRBJ1-1; no firm D call. Germline-derived CDR1 and CDR2 are MDHEN and SYDVKM. V was trimmed by 2 bases and J by 0 bases, leaving 10 bases between them. The CDR3 has 15 amino acids. In DNA form, the CDR3 reads TGTGCCAGCAGTTTAGTTCTCCGTTTGAACACTGAAGCTTTCCTT. Protein sequence: CASSLVLRLNTEAFL.

This clonotype was seen a single time. The chain joins TRBV7-9 to TRBJ1-5, with unresolved D. Trimming took 5 bases from V and 0 from J, leaving 11 bases between them. Germline-derived CDR1 and CDR2 are SEHNR and FQNEAQ (reference sequence). The CDR3 sequence is 15 residues long. CDR3 amino acids: CASSPGDYSNQPQHF. CDR3 bases: TGTGCCAGCAGCCCCGGGGATTATAGCAATCAGCCCCAGCATTTT.

Many counts were recorded for this clonotype. The V call is TRBV12-3 or TRBV12-4, the J call TRBJ2-1; the D is unclear. The CDR3 covers 17 residues. Trimming shortened V by 0 bases and J by 3 bases, and 15 bases separated the two germline ends. The CDR3 nucleotides are TGTGCCAGCAGTTTAGCGCAAAGACTCGCCCACTACAATGAGCAGTTCTTC. Amino acid sequence: CASSLAQRLAHYNEQFF.

As for this clonotype: At one of its ends the junction is not consistent with the germline gene, which may arise from a read error. The V and J genes are TRBV30 and TRBJ1-1; the D is unclear. From germline, CDR1 is GTSNPN and CDR2 SVGIG (reference sequence). CDR3 size: 15 residues. The CDR3 protein is CAWSVLASSYTDAFF. CDR3 nucleotides: TGTGCCTGGAGTGTACTAGCTTCTAGCTACACTGATGCTTTCTTT.

This clonotype was picked up many times. This sequence joins TRBV20-1 and TRBJ2-3; TRBD2 aligns across 7 bases. Per the germline V gene, CDR1 is DFQATT and CDR2 is SNEGSKA (reference sequence). The CDR3 sequence is 13 residues long. J was trimmed by 2 bases and V by 3 bases; bases with no gene match: 2. CDR3 sequence reads: CSASGGNTDTQYF. CDR3 sequence (DNA): TGCAGTGCTAGCGGGGGGAACACAGATACGCAGTATTTT.

The chain employs TRBV4-2 and TRBJ1-4; maybe TRBD1 (5 bases). The V gene's germline CDR1 is LGHNA and CDR2 YNFKEQ. The CDR3 length is 14 residues. V lost 4 bases and J 6 bases, leaving 12 bases between the germline ends. The DNA of the CDR3 is TGTGCCAGCAGCCGCGGGACCGCGGATGAAAAACTGTTTTTT. This gives the protein CASSRGTADEKLFF.